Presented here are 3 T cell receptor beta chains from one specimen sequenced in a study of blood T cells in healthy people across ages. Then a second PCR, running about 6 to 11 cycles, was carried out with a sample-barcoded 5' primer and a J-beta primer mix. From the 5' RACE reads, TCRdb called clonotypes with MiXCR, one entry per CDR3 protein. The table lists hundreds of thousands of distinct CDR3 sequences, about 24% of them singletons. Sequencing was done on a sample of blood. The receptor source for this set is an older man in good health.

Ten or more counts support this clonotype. The CDR3 spells CASSHTDRVDTEAFF. The CDR3 nucleotides read TGTGCCAGCTCTCATACAGACAGGGTGGACACTGAAGCTTTCTTT. The gene calls are TRBV18 and TRBJ1-1; 7 bases are shared with TRBD1. The trim removed 6 bases at V and 3 bases at J, leaving 10 bases unmatched. Per the germline V gene, CDR1 is KGHSH and CDR2 is LQKENI. This CDR3 is built from 15 residues.

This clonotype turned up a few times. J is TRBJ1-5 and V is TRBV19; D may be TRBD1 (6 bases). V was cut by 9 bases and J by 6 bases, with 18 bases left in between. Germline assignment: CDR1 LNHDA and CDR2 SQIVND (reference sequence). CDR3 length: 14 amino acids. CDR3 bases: TGTGCCAGCCTGAGGGGGGGGGCAGGTCAGCCCCAGCATTTT. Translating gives CASLRGGAGQPQHF.

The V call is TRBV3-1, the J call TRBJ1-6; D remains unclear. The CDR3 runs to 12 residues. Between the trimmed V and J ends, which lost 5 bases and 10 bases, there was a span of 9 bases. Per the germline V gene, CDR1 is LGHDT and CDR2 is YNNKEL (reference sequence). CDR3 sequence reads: CASSSSPSPLHF. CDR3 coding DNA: TGTGCCAGCAGCTCCTCTCCATCACCCCTCCACTTT.